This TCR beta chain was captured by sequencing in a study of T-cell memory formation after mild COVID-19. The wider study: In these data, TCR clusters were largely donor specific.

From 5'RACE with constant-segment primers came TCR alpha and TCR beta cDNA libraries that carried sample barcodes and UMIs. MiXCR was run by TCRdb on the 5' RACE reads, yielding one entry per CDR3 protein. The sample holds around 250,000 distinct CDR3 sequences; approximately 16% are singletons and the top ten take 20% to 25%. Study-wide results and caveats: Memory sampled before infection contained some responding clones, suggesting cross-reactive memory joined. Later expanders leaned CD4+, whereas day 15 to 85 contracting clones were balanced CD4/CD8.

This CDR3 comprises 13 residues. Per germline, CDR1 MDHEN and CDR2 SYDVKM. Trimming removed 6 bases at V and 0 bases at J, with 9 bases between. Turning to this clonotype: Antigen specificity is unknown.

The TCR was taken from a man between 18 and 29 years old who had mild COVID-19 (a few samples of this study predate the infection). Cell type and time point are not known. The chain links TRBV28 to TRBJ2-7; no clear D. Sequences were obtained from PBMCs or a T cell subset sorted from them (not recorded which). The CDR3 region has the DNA TGTGCCAGCAGACTCCGACACTCCTACGAGCAGTACTTC. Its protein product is CASRLRHSYEQYF.